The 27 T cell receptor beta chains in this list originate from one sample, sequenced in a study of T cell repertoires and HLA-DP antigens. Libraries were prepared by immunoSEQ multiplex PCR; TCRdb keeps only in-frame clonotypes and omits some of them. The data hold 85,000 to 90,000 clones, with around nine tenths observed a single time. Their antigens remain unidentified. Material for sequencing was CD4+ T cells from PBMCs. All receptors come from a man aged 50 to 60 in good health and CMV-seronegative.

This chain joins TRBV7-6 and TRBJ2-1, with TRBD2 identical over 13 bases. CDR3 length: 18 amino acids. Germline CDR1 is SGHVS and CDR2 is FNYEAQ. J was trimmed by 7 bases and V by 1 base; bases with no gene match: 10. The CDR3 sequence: CASSLGAGLAGVGNEQFF. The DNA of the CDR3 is TGTGCCAGCAGCTTAGGGGCTGGACTAGCGGGAGTTGGTAATGAGCAGTTCTTC.

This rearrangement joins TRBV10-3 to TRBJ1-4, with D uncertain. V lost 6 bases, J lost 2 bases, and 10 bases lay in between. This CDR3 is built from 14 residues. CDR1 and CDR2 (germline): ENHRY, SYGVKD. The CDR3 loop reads CAISATGTNEKLFF. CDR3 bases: TGTGCCATCAGCGCGACGGGGACTAATGAAAAACTGTTTTTT.

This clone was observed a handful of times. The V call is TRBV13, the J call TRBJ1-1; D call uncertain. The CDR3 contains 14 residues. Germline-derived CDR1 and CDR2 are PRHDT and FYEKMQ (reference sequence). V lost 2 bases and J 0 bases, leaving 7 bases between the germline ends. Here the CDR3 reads CASSLWRVNTEAFF. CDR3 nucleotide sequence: TGTGCCAGCAGCTTATGGCGCGTGAACACTGAAGCTTTCTTT. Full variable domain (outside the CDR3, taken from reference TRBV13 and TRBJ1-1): AAGVIQSPRHLIKEKRETATLKCYPIPRHDTVYWYQQGPGQDPQFLISFYEKMQSDKGSIPDRFSAQQFSDYHSELNMSSLELGDSALYFCASSLWRVNTEAFFGQGTRLTVV.

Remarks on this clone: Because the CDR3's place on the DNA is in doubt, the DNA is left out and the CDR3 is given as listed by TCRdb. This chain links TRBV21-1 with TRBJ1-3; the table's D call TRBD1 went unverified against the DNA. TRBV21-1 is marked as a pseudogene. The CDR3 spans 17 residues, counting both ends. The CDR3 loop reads CASRYARQVGSGNTIYF.

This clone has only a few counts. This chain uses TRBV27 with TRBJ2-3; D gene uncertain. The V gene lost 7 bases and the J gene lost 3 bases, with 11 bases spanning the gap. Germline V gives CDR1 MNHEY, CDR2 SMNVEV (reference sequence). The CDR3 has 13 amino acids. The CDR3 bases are TGTGCCAGCACTAATGTAGGGACAGATACGCAGTATTTT. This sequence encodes CASTNVGTDTQYF.

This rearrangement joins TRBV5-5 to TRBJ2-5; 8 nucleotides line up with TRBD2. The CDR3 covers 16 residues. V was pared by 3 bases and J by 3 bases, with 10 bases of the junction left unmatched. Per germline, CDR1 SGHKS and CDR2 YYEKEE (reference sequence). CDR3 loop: CASSSVSGRAEETQYF. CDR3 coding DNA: TGTGCCAGCAGCTCCGTTTCCGGGAGGGCCGAAGAGACCCAGTACTTC.

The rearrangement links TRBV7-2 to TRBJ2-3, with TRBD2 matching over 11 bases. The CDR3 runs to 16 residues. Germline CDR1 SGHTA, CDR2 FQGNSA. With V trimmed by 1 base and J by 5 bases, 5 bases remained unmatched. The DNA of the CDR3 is TGTGCCAGCAGCTTAGTAGCTAGCGGGGGGCAAGATACGCAGTATTTT. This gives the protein CASSLVASGGQDTQYF.

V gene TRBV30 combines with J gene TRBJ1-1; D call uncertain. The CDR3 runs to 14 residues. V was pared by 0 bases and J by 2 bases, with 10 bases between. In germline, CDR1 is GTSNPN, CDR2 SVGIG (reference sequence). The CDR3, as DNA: TGTGCCTGGAGTGTCCGGACTTATAACACTGAAGCTTTCTTT. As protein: CAWSVRTYNTEAFF.

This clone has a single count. CDR3 in amino acids: CASSFLRGGAFF. CDR3 nucleotides: TGTGCCAGCAGTTTCTTAAGGGGAGGAGCTTTCTTT. The chain has TRBV28 and TRBJ1-1; D perhaps matches TRBD1 (5 bases). Between the trimmed V and J ends, which lost 3 bases and 10 bases, there was a span of 12 bases. The CDR3 contains 12 residues. CDR1 is MDHEN and CDR2 is SYDVKM in the germline V gene. Drawing the rest from reference TRBV28 and TRBJ1-1, the complete variable domain is DVKVTQSSRYLVKRTGEKVFLECVQDMDHENMFWYRQDPGLGLRLIYFSYDVKMKEKGDIPEGYSVSREKKERFSLILESASTNQTSMYLCASSFLRGGAFFGQGTRLTVV.

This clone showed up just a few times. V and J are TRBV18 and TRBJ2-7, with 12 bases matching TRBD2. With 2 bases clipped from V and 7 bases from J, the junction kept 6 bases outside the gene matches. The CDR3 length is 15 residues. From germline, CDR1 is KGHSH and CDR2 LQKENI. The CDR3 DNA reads TGTGCCAGCTCACCAACGACTAGCGGGAGACGGGAGCAGTACTTC. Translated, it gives CASSPTTSGRREQYF.

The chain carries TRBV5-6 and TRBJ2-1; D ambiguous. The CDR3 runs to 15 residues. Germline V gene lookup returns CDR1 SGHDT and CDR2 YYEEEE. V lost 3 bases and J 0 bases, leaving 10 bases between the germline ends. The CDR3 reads CASSSKGFSYNEQFF. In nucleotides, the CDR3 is TGTGCCAGCAGCTCAAAGGGTTTCTCCTACAATGAGCAGTTCTTC.

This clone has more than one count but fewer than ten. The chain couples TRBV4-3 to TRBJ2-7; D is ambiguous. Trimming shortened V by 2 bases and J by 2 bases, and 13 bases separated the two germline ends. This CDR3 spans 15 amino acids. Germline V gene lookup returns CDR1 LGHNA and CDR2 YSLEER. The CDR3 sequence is CASSQYGSATYEQYF. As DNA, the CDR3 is TGCGCCAGCAGCCAATATGGGTCAGCGACCTACGAGCAGTACTTC.

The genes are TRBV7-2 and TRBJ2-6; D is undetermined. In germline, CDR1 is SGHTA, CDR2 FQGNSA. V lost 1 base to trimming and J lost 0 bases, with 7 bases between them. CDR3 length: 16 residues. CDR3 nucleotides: TGTGCCAGCAGCTTAGGACTCCTCTCTGGGGCCAACGTCCTGACTTTC. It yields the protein CASSLGLLSGANVLTF.

The CDR3 loop is CASSGSGGAITGELFF. In DNA, the CDR3 is TGTGCCAGCAGTGGCAGCGGGGGGGCAATCACCGGGGAGCTGTTTTTT. This chain links TRBV2 with TRBJ2-2; 10 bases line up with TRBD2. The germline V gene encodes CDR1 SNHLY and CDR2 FYNNEI. The CDR3 contains 16 residues. V trimming: 4 bases; J trimming: 4 bases; junction bases outside the gene matches: 6. Filled out from reference TRBV2 and TRBJ2-2, the complete variable domain reads EPEVTQTPSHQVTQMGQEVILRCVPISNHLYFYWYRQILGQKVEFLVSFYNNEISEKSEIFDDQFSVERPDGSNFTLKIRSTKLEDSAMYFCASSGSGGAITGELFFGEGSRLTVL.

The CDR3 DNA sequence: TGTGCCAGCAGGGACACCTACGAGCAGTACTTC. Translation: CASRDTYEQYF. The J gene is TRBJ2-7, the V gene TRBV6-5, with D possibly TRBD1 on 5 matching bases. CDR3 size: 11 residues. V gave up 6 bases and J gave up 2 bases, with 5 bases separating them. Germline-derived CDR1 and CDR2 are MNHEY and SVGAGI.

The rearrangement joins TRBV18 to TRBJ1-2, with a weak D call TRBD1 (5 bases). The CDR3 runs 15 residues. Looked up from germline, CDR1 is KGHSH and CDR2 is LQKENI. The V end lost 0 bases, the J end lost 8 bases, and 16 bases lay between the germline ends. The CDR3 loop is CASSPPEGRQGGYTF. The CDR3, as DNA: TGTGCCAGCTCACCACCCGAGGGCAGGCAGGGAGGCTACACCTTC.

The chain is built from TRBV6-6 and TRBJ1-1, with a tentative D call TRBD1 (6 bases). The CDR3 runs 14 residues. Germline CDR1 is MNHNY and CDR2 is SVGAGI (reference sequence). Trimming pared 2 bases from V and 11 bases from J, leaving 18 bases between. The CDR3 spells CASSYQKGGLRAFF. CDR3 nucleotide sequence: TGTGCCAGCAGTTACCAGAAAGGGGGGCTCAGGGCTTTCTTT.

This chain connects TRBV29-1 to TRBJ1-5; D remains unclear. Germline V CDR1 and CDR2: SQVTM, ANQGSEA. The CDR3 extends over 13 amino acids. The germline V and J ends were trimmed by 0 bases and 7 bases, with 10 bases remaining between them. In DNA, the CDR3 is TGCAGCGTTGAAGAGGAACTCGGACAGCCCCAGCATTTT. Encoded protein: CSVEEELGQPQHF.

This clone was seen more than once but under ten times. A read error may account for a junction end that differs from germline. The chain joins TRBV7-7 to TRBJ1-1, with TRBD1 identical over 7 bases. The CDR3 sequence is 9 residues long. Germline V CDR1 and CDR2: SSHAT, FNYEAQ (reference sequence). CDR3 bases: TGTGCTAGCAGCTTAGGGGGCTTCTTT. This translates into CASSLGGFF.

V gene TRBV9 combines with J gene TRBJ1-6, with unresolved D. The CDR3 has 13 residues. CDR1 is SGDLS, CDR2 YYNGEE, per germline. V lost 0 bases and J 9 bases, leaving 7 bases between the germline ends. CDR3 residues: CASSVVWSSPLHF. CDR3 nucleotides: TGTGCCAGCAGCGTAGTTTGGTCTTCACCCCTCCACTTT.

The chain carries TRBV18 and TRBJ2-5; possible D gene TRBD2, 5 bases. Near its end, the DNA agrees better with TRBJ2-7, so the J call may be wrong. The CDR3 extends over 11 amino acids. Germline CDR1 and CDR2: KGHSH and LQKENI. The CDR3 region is CASSPGDEQYF. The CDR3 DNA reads TGTGCCAGCTCTCCCGGGGACGAGCAGTACTTC.

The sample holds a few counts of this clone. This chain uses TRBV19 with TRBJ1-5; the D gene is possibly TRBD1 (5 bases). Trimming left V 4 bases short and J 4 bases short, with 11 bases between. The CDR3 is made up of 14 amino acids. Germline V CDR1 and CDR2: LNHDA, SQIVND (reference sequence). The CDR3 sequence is CASSTDSFNQPQHF. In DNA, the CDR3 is TGTGCCAGTAGTACAGACAGTTTTAATCAGCCCCAGCATTTT.

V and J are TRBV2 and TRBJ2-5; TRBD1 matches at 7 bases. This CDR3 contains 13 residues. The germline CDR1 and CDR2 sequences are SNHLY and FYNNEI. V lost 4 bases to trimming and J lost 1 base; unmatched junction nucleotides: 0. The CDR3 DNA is TGTGCCAGCAGTGCAGGGGGCCAAGAGACCCAGTACTTC. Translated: CASSAGGQETQYF.

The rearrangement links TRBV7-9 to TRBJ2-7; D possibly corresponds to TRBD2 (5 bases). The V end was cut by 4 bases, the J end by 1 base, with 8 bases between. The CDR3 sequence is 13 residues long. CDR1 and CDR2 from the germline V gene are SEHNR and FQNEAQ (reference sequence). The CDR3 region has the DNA TGTGCCAGCAGCTCCCCGGGGTCCTACGAGCAGTACTTC. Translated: CASSSPGSYEQYF.

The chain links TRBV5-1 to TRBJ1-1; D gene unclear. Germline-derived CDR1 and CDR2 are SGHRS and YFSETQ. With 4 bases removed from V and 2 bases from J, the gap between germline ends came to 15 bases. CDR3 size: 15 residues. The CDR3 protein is CASSPWERGNTEAFF. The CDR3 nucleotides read TGCGCCAGCAGCCCCTGGGAACGGGGTAACACTGAAGCTTTCTTT.

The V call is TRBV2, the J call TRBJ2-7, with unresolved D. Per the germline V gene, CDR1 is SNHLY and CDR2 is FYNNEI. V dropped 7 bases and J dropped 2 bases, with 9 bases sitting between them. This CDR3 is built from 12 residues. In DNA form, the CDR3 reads TGTGCCAGCACTAGGGCCCCCTACGAGCAGTACTTC. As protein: CASTRAPYEQYF.

CDR3 sequence reads: CASSVAGGGGYGYTF. The CDR3, as DNA: TGTGCCAGCAGCGTAGCGGGGGGCGGTGGCTATGGCTACACCTTC. The chain links TRBV9 to TRBJ1-2, with D maybe TRBD1 (6 bases). Germline V gene sequence: CDR1 SGDLS, CDR2 YYNGEE. The V end was cut by 0 bases, the J end by 4 bases, with 13 bases between. There are 15 residues in the CDR3. Combining the CDR3 with reference TRBV9 and TRBJ1-2 gives the whole variable domain DSGVTQTPKHLITATGQRVTLRCSPRSGDLSVYWYQQSLDQGLQFLIQYYNGEERAKGNILERFSAQQFPDLHSELNLSSLELGDSALYFCASSVAGGGGYGYTFGSGTRLTVV.